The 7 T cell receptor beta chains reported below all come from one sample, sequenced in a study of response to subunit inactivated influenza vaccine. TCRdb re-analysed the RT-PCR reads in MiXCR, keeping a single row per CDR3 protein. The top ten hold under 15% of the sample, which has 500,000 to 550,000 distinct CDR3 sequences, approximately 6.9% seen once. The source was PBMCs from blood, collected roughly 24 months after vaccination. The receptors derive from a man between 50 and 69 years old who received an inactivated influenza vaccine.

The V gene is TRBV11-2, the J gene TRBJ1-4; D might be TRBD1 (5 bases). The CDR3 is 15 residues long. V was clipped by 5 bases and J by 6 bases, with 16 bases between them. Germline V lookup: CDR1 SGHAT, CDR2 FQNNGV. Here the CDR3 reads CASSTGHLRDEKLFF. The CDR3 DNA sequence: TGTGCCAGCAGCACAGGACATCTAAGAGATGAAAAACTGTTTTTT.

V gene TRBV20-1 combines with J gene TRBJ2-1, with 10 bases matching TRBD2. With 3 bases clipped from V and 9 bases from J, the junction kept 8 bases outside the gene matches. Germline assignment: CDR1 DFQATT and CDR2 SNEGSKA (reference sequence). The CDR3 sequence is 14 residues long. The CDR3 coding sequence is TGCAGTGCTAGCAACCTAGCGGGAGTTGGTGAGCAGTTCTTC. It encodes CSASNLAGVGEQFF.

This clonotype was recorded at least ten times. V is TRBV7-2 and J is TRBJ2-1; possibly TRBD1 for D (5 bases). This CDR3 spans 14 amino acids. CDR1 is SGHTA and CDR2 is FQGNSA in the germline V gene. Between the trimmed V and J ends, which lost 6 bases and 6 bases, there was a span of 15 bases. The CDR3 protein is CASSSRGSFNEQFF. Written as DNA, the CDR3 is TGTGCCAGCAGTTCAAGGGGCAGCTTCAATGAGCAGTTCTTC.

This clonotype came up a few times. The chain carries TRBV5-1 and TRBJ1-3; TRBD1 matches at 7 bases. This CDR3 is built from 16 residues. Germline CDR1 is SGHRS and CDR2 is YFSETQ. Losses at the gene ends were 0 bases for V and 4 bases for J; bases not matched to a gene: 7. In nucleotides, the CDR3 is TGCGCCAGCAGCTTGGGCACAGGGGCTTCAGGAAACACCATATATTTT. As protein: CASSLGTGASGNTIYF.

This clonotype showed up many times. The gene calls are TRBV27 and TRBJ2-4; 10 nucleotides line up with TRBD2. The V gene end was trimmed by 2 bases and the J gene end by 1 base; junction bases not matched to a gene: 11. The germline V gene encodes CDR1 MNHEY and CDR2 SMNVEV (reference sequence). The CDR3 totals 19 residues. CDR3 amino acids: CASSLLAGDVAGAKNIQYF. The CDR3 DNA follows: TGTGCCAGCAGTTTACTAGCGGGGGACGTTGCGGGGGCCAAAAACATTCAGTACTTC.

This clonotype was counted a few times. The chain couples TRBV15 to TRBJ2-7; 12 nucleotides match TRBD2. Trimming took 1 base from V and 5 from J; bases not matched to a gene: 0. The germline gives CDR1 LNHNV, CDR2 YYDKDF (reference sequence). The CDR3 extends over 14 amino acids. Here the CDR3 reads CATSRGLAGDEQYF. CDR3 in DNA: TGTGCCACCAGCAGAGGACTAGCGGGAGACGAGCAGTACTTC.

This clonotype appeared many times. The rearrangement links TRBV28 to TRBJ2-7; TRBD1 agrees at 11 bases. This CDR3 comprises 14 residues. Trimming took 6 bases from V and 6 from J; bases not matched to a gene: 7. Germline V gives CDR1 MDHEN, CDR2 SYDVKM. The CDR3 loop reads CASSSGQGAREQYF. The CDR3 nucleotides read TGTGCCAGCAGCTCCGGACAGGGGGCTCGCGAGCAGTACTTC.